This T cell receptor (beta chain) was recorded in a study of shared clonotypes between healthy human individuals. General study results and limits: Inspection by rarefaction showed sorted-subset sequencing to be incomplete despite large depth. Donors were few, which limited the genetic and exposure-history diversity represented.

Naive CD8 populations comprised CD45RO-negative cells positively selected for CCR7, excluding terminally differentiated effector memory CD45RA+ cells. About this clone itself: The antigen remains undetermined. The sample carries other DNA sequences with the same CDR3.

The V end lost 0 bases, the J end lost 2 bases, and 12 bases lay between the germline ends. CDR1 and CDR2 (germline): SGHRS, YFSETQ. The CDR3 extends over 15 amino acids. Using immunoSEQ multiplex PCR, the repertoire was profiled, and TCRdb retains in-frame clones only, with some absent. The repertoire holds just over 2,000,000 clones, about 95% seen once, with 1.1% in the top ten. The chain employs TRBV5-1 and TRBJ2-7; D possibly matches TRBD1 or TRBD2 (6 bases each). The receptor's source is a man between 18 and 35 years old in good health. Sequencing was carried out using naive CD8+ T cells sorted from blood. CDR3 nucleotide sequence: TGCGCCAGCAGCTTGGTTGGAGGGGGGACCTACGAGCAGTACTTC. It encodes CASSLVGGGTYEQYF. Full variable domain (remainder filled in from reference TRBV5-1 and TRBJ2-7): KAGVTQTPRYLIKTRGQQVTLSCSPISGHRSVSWYQQTPGQGLQFLFEYFSETQRNKGNFPGRFSGRQFSNSRSEMNVSTLELGDSALYLCASSLVGGGTYEQYFGPGTRLTVT.